These 10 T cell receptor beta chains were all obtained from the same sample, sequenced in a study of blood T cell repertoires in COVID-19. Sequenced by immunoSEQ multiplex PCR; TCRdb stores in-frame clones only, minus some. The table lists 100,000 or so clones, around four fifths of them singletons. Specimen: peripheral blood. The receptor set was obtained from a woman in her 70s with active or convalescent COVID-19.

In its sample, this clone was seen a few times. The genes are TRBV7-2 and TRBJ2-7, with 8 bases fitting TRBD1. V gave up 4 bases and J gave up 5 bases; unmatched junction bases: 10. The CDR3 runs 15 residues. Germline CDR1 SGHTA, CDR2 FQGNSA. The CDR3 sequence: CASSSRTGTMDEQYF. The CDR3 nucleotides read TGTGCCAGCAGCTCACGGACAGGGACGATGGACGAGCAGTACTTC.

The rearrangement links TRBV29-1 to TRBJ1-4; 7 bases are a match to TRBD1. This CDR3 has 14 residues. V shed 4 bases and J 8 bases; nucleotides not matched to a gene: 10. Germline V gives CDR1 SQVTM, CDR2 ANQGSEA. The CDR3 loop reads CSVVDRAVSEKLFF. The CDR3 region has the DNA TGCAGCGTTGTTGACAGGGCAGTCAGCGAAAAACTGTTTTTT.

The rearrangement joins TRBV19 to TRBJ1-2; D call uncertain. V was pared by 7 bases and J by 5 bases, with 23 bases between. This CDR3 has 16 amino acids. CDR1 and CDR2 from the germline V gene are LNHDA and SQIVND (reference sequence). The CDR3 is CASTIRSSAELYGYTF. The CDR3, as DNA: TGTGCCAGTACCATCAGGTCGTCGGCAGAGCTGTATGGCTACACCTTC.

V gene TRBV5-1 combines with J gene TRBJ2-5; TRBD2 matches at 9 bases. The germline gives CDR1 SGHRS, CDR2 YFSETQ. With V trimmed by 2 bases and J by 2 bases, 10 bases remained unmatched. This CDR3 contains 17 residues. CDR3 coding DNA: TGCGCCAGCAGCTTAATGGGTAGCGGGGGCCTGCAAGAGACCCAGTACTTC. Its protein product is CASSLMGSGGLQETQYF.

This sequence joins TRBV28 and TRBJ1-6; D perhaps matches TRBD1 (5 bases). The CDR3 has 13 amino acids. Trimming took 6 bases from V and 10 from J, leaving 13 bases between them. Per the germline V gene, CDR1 is MDHEN and CDR2 is SYDVKM. In nucleotides, the CDR3 is TGTGCCAGCAGGAGTAGGGGAGGCTCACCCCTCCACTTT. This translates into CASRSRGGSPLHF.

This chain uses TRBV10-3 with TRBJ2-2; TRBD1 is a possible D gene (5 bases). The V end lost 11 bases, the J end lost 2 bases, and 18 bases lay between the germline ends. Looked up from germline, CDR1 is ENHRY and CDR2 is SYGVKD. This CDR3 is built from 15 residues. CDR3: CAARQHFLNTGELFF. CDR3 in DNA: TGTGCCGCCCGACAGCATTTCCTTAACACCGGGGAGCTGTTTTTT.

The V call is TRBV3-1 (or the pseudogene TRBV3-2), the J call TRBJ1-3, with D possibly TRBD1 on 5 matching bases. V shed 3 bases and J shed 2 bases, with 11 bases lying between them. The length of the CDR3 is 15 residues. Germline loops: CDR1 LGHDT, CDR2 YNNKEL (reference sequence). CDR3 nucleotides: TGTGCCAGCAGCCACGCGGGGGGAACTGGAAACACCATATATTTT. Amino acid sequence: CASSHAGGTGNTIYF.

The CDR3 coding sequence is TGTGCCAGCAGTTACTCCCCGGAGACCCAGTACTTC. It encodes CASSYSPETQYF. The rearrangement links TRBV6-2 or TRBV6-3 to TRBJ2-5; D gene unclear. Per the germline V gene, CDR1 is MNHEY and CDR2 is SVGEGT. The V gene lost 0 bases and the J gene lost 5 bases, with 4 bases spanning the gap. The CDR3 spans 12 residues.

The chain joins TRBV28 to TRBJ1-5, with TRBD1 identical over 7 bases. Germline CDR1 and CDR2: MDHEN and SYDVKM. Trimming cost V 6 bases and J 7 bases; bases outside gene matches: 9. The CDR3 is 14 residues long. CDR3 sequence: CASSPTGSGQPQHF. The CDR3 bases are TGTGCCAGCAGCCCGACAGGGAGCGGACAGCCCCAGCATTTT.

This chain links TRBV7-9 with TRBJ2-3, with a possible D match to TRBD2 (6 bases). Between the trimmed V and J ends, which lost 3 bases and 1 base, there was a span of 11 bases. The CDR3 extends over 15 amino acids. CDR1 is SEHNR and CDR2 is FQNEAQ in the germline V gene (reference sequence). The CDR3 is CASSFGTSRTDTQYF. The CDR3 nucleotides are TGTGCCAGCAGCTTCGGGACTTCACGCACAGATACGCAGTATTTT.